This T cell receptor (beta chain) was recorded in a study of T cell responses to AZD1222 COVID-19 vaccine. Study results and caveats: AZD1222 recipients seropositive at baseline numbered only five to seven. Donor demographics were predominantly white British with a female majority; clonal diversity may be underestimated. CD4 TCRs linked to vaccination spanned spike, dominating at 160-218 and 743-854.

The protocol was immunoSEQ multiplex PCR, while the TCRdb copy is restricted to in-frame clones and leaves out a portion. The data contain roughly 150,000 clones, roughly 91% of them singletons. To note about this clone: The target antigen is unknown.

Analyses pooled second doses at about 4 or about 12 weeks. This CDR3 is built from 16 residues. CDR1 and CDR2 from the germline V gene are SGHRS and YFSETQ. V shed 0 bases and J 7 bases; nucleotides not matched to a gene: 8. The origin of this receptor is an adult who received the AZD1222 COVID-19 vaccine. Sequences were derived from peripheral blood, sampled 28 days after the second AZD1222 dose. V usage is TRBV5-1 and J usage is TRBJ1-5; TRBD1 matches at 9 bases. CDR3 nucleotide sequence: TGCGCCAGCAGCTTGGGGGACAGGGCTGACGGGCAGCCCCAGCATTTT. Translation gives CASSLGDRADGQPQHF.